One sample yielded the 4 T cell receptor beta chains listed below, sequenced in a study of identical twins (dated by TCRdb to 2015 to 2016). Library creation used 5' RACE. Sequencer: Illumina HiSeq 2000. The public reads were reanalyzed by TCRdb: fastp trimming at Q25, MiXCR alignment, in-frame beta chains only. CDR3 protein sequences are deduplicated, and each keeps its most common genes and DNA. The sample contains around 960,000 distinct CDR3 sequences, roughly an eighth of them found a single time. The ten largest clones represent about 1.5% of the sample. The same data also contributed to another study, on yellow fever vaccine responses in identical twins.

The sample consisted of PBMCs. All receptors derive from a young woman in good health.

The genes are TRBV20-1 and TRBJ2-1, with TRBD2 matching over 11 bases. The germline V gene has CDR1 DFQATT and CDR2 SNEGSKA (reference sequence). V gave up 5 bases and J gave up 8 bases; unmatched junction bases: 11. The CDR3 length is 15 residues. The CDR3 here is CSASDTSGSIYEQFF. The CDR3 DNA is TGCAGTGCTTCAGATACTAGCGGGAGTATCTATGAGCAGTTCTTC.

This clonotype was seen ten or more times. The chain recombines TRBV11-2 with TRBJ2-5; the D gene is possibly TRBD2 (5 bases). The CDR3 consists of 14 residues. Trimming left V 7 bases short and J 6 bases short, with 18 bases between. Germline-derived CDR1 and CDR2 are SGHAT and FQNNGV. The CDR3 DNA follows: TGTGCCAGCACCCAAGGAGGAGCAAGCCAGACCCAGTACTTC. Its protein is CASTQGGASQTQYF. Looking up the rest from reference TRBV11-2 and TRBJ2-5 gives the full variable domain: EAGVAQSPRYKIIEKRQSVAFWCNPISGHATLYWYQQILGQGPKLLIQFQNNGVVDDSQLPKDRFSAERLKGVDSTLKIQPAKLEDSAVYLCASTQGGASQTQYFGPGTRLLVL.

This clonotype was observed at least ten times. CDR3 DNA: TGCAGCGTTGTGAGACAGTTGACAGATACGCAGTATTTT. Translated, it gives CSVVRQLTDTQYF. The J gene is TRBJ2-3, the V gene TRBV29-1; a possible D gene is TRBD1 (5 bases). Trimming removed 4 bases from V and 3 bases from J, with 11 bases in between. The CDR3 length is 13 residues. In germline, CDR1 is SQVTM, CDR2 ANQGSEA.

The chain couples TRBV10-3 to TRBJ2-5, with 9 bases identical to TRBD1. This CDR3 is built from 15 residues. The germline gives CDR1 ENHRY, CDR2 SYGVKD. With 6 bases clipped from V and 5 bases from J, the junction kept 10 bases outside the gene matches. Here the CDR3 DNA reads TGTGCCATCAGGGGTACAGGACAGGGGTTGGAGACCCAGTACTTC. Translated: CAIRGTGQGLETQYF.